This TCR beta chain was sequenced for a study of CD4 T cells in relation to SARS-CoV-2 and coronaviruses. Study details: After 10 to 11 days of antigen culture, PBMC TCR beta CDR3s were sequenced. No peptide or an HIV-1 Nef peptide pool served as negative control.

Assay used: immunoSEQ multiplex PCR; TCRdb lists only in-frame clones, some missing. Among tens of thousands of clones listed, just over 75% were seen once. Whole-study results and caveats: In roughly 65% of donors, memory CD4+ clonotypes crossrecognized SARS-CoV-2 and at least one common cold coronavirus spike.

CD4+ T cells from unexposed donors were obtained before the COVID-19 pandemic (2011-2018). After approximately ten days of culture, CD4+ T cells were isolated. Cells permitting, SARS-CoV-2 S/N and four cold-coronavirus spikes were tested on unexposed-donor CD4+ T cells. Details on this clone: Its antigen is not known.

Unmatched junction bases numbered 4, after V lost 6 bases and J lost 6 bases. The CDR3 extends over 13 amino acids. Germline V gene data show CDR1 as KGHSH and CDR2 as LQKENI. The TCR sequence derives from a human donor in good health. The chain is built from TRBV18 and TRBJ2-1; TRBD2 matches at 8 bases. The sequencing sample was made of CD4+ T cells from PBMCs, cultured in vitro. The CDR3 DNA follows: TGTGCCAGCTCCCGACTAGCGAGCAATGAGCAGTTCTTC. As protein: CASSRLASNEQFF.